The 11 T cell receptor beta chains reported below all come from one sample, sequenced in a study of blood T cell repertoires in COVID-19. The table came from immunoSEQ multiplex PCR; TCRdb's copy has only in-frame clones and leaves some out. The sample records about 300,000 clones, just under 90% being singletons. What was sequenced was peripheral blood. The receptors derive from a woman in her 50s with COVID-19, enrolled during active disease.

This clone was seen just once. The gene calls are TRBV7-8 and TRBJ2-5; tentatively, D is TRBD2 (6 bases). The CDR3 covers 14 residues. CDR1 and CDR2 (germline): SGHVS, FQNEAQ. The germline V and J ends were trimmed by 6 bases and 4 bases, with 15 bases remaining between them. CDR3 loop: CASRPTRVLETQYF. CDR3 DNA sequence: TGTGCCAGCAGACCGACTAGGGTGTTAGAGACCCAGTACTTC.

In this sample, this clone turned up a few times. The V and J genes are TRBV5-6 and TRBJ2-1; 7 nucleotides agree with TRBD2. The CDR3 has 16 residues. Germline V gene data show CDR1 as SGHDT and CDR2 as YYEEEE. With V trimmed by 1 base and J by 0 bases, 4 bases remained unmatched. CDR3 loop: CASSLRRESSYNEQFF. CDR3 nucleotides: TGTGCCAGCAGCTTGCGGCGGGAGAGCTCCTACAATGAGCAGTTCTTC.

The V and J genes are TRBV6-5 and TRBJ1-1; TRBD1 might be the D (6 bases). V lost 2 bases, J lost 4 bases, and 14 bases lay in between. CDR1 is MNHEY and CDR2 is SVGAGI in the germline V gene. CDR3 size: 15 residues. CDR3 coding DNA: TGTGCCAGCAGTTACGCGCACAGGGTCAGCACTGAAGCTTTCTTT. Its translation: CASSYAHRVSTEAFF.

This chain links TRBV27 with TRBJ2-1; 8 positions agree with TRBD2. V was clipped by 3 bases and J by 6 bases; unmatched bases: 13. This CDR3 is 17 amino acids long. The germline gives CDR1 MNHEY, CDR2 SMNVEV (reference sequence). The DNA for the CDR3 is TGTGCCAGCAGTTTTTCCGACTTAGCGGGAAATGTCAATGAGCAGTTCTTC. Its translation: CASSFSDLAGNVNEQFF.

The chain has TRBV6-2 or TRBV6-3 and TRBJ2-1, with D perhaps matching TRBD2 (6 bases). Germline V gene lookup returns CDR1 MNHEY and CDR2 SVGEGT. Trimming stripped 5 bases from V and 4 bases from J, with 9 bases between. This CDR3 region has 13 residues. CDR3 in DNA: TGTGCCAGCAGTCAACTAGCTTACAATGAGCAGTTCTTC. Translation gives CASSQLAYNEQFF.

The chain combines TRBV12-3 or TRBV12-4 with TRBJ2-7, with unresolved D. The CDR3 consists of 11 residues. Trimming removed 6 bases from V and 6 bases from J, with 9 bases in between. This CDR3 is CASSVYSEQYF. The DNA of the CDR3 is TGTGCCAGCAGCGTTTACTCCGAGCAGTACTTC.

In its sample, this clone was seen a few times. This chain links TRBV27 with TRBJ1-2; 7 bases map to TRBD1. The ends lost 3 bases at V and 8 bases at J; junction bases unmatched: 12. This CDR3 region has 15 residues. Germline CDR1 is MNHEY and CDR2 is SMNVEV (reference sequence). DNA for the CDR3: TGTGCCAGCAGTTTGGAGACGACAGGGAATCGCGGCTACACCTTC. Protein sequence: CASSLETTGNRGYTF.

The chain employs TRBV27 and TRBJ1-2, with D possibly being TRBD1 (5 bases). With 3 bases removed from V and 4 bases from J, the gap between germline ends came to 12 bases. This CDR3 has 14 residues. CDR1 is MNHEY, CDR2 SMNVEV, per germline (reference sequence). The CDR3 DNA follows: TGTGCCAGCAGTTTGGTCCAGGGAGGCTATGGCTACACCTTC. Translating gives CASSLVQGGYGYTF.

J is TRBJ2-2 and V is TRBV4-2; 15 bases are a match to TRBD2. With V trimmed by 3 bases and J by 8 bases, 1 base remained unmatched. The CDR3 is made up of 15 amino acids. The germline gives CDR1 LGHNA, CDR2 YNFKEQ. This CDR3 is CASSQGLAGGGELFF. CDR3 in DNA: TGTGCCAGCAGCCAGGGACTAGCGGGAGGTGGGGAGCTGTTTTTT.

The rearrangement links TRBV5-8 to TRBJ2-1; D possibly corresponds to TRBD1 (6 bases). The ends were cut back, 0 bases at V and 4 bases at J, with 14 bases in the middle. Per germline, CDR1 SGHTS and CDR2 YDEGEE. This CDR3 is 16 amino acids long. The CDR3 here is CASSLEAGAVYNEQFF. CDR3 sequence (DNA): TGTGCCAGCAGCTTGGAGGCAGGGGCGGTATACAATGAGCAGTTCTTC.

This clone was recorded once. This rearrangement joins TRBV18 to TRBJ2-6; TRBD1 agrees at 8 bases. The germline CDR1 and CDR2 sequences are KGHSH and LQKENI. There are 17 residues in the CDR3. Germline trimming cut 4 bases from V and 0 bases from J; bases unmatched to any gene: 5. CDR3 bases: TGTGCCAGCTCACATGGGACAGGAACCTCTGGGGCCAACGTCCTGACTTTC. Amino acid sequence: CASSHGTGTSGANVLTF. The full variable domain, in which reference TRBV18 and TRBJ2-6 provide the parts outside the CDR3, is NAGVMQNPRHLVRRRGQEARLRCSPMKGHSHVYWYRQLPEEGLKFMVYLQKENIIDESGMPKERFSAEFPKEGPSILRIQQVVRGDSAAYFCASSHGTGTSGANVLTFGAGSRLTVL.